This TCR beta chain derives from a study of blood T cell repertoires in COVID-19. About the study: PBMCs, B-cell-depleted T cells, or T cells were the source of the cDNA or gDNA that made up the material.

Germline-derived CDR1 and CDR2 are SGHTA and FQGNSA. With 8 bases removed from V and 4 bases from J, the gap between germline ends came to 9 bases. The CDR3 extends over 13 amino acids. Those enrolled in Seattle joined during active infection and were followed longitudinally afterward. This clone was counted a few times. In the original analysis: Amplified reference gene primers provided the basis for estimating nucleated cell counts. Libraries were prepared by immunoSEQ multiplex PCR; TCRdb keeps only in-frame clonotypes and omits some of them. That table is the source of V, J and clone size, and D and trimming were worked out from the DNA. The table records roughly 160,000 clones, around 84% of them present only once.

The TCR comes from a man in his 60s with COVID-19, enrolled during active disease. The chain uses TRBV7-2 and TRBJ1-6, with D unresolved. The sample taken for sequencing was peripheral blood. This CDR3 is CASGRTYNSPLHF. The CDR3 DNA sequence: TGTGCCAGCGGCCGAACATATAATTCACCCCTCCACTTT.